This is a list of T cell receptor beta chains from one sample in a study of somatic mutations in cytotoxic T cells in rheumatoid arthritis. TCRdb's copy holds only in-frame clones and misses some; the assay was immunoSEQ multiplex PCR. This sample carries approximately 17,000 clones, 70% to 80% of them seen once, and the ten largest clones take about 5%. The sample was CD8+ T cells sorted from blood. The receptors come from an adult with rheumatoid arthritis. CDR3s include the opening cysteine and the closing phenylalanine or tryptophan. A D gene is named only where the DNA matches it firmly.

D | V | CDR3
- | TRBV6-1 | CASSEMSYNQPQHF
- | TRBV7-6 | CASSLLIGLAVWEQFF
- | TRBV7-9 | CASSLAGPYEKLFF
TRBD2 | TRBV9 | CASSDPGGPYEQYF
- | TRBV6-5 | CASSYTGNQPQHF
TRBD1 | TRBV4-1 | CASSQVQGAGGYTF
- | TRBV7-8 | CASSWNRVEQYF
- | TRBV5-6 | CASSLQGYISGELFF
- | TRBV6-5 | CASRRYRYNSPLHF
- | TRBV7-9 | CASFIGNGVIF
- | TRBV5-1 | CASSLWGGSSNQPQHF
- | TRBV6-1 | CASSEDSGTYEQYF
- | TRBV5-6 | CASSLATSLKTQYF
TRBD1 | TRBV9 | CASSGSGTGPGELFF
- | TRBV5-6 | CASSLTNLAEGTQYF
- | TRBV4-1 | CASSQDSSYEQYF
TRBD1 | TRBV4-1 | CASSHRQDRAPEAFF
TRBD2 | TRBV5-6 | CASSETSGGTGITDTQYF